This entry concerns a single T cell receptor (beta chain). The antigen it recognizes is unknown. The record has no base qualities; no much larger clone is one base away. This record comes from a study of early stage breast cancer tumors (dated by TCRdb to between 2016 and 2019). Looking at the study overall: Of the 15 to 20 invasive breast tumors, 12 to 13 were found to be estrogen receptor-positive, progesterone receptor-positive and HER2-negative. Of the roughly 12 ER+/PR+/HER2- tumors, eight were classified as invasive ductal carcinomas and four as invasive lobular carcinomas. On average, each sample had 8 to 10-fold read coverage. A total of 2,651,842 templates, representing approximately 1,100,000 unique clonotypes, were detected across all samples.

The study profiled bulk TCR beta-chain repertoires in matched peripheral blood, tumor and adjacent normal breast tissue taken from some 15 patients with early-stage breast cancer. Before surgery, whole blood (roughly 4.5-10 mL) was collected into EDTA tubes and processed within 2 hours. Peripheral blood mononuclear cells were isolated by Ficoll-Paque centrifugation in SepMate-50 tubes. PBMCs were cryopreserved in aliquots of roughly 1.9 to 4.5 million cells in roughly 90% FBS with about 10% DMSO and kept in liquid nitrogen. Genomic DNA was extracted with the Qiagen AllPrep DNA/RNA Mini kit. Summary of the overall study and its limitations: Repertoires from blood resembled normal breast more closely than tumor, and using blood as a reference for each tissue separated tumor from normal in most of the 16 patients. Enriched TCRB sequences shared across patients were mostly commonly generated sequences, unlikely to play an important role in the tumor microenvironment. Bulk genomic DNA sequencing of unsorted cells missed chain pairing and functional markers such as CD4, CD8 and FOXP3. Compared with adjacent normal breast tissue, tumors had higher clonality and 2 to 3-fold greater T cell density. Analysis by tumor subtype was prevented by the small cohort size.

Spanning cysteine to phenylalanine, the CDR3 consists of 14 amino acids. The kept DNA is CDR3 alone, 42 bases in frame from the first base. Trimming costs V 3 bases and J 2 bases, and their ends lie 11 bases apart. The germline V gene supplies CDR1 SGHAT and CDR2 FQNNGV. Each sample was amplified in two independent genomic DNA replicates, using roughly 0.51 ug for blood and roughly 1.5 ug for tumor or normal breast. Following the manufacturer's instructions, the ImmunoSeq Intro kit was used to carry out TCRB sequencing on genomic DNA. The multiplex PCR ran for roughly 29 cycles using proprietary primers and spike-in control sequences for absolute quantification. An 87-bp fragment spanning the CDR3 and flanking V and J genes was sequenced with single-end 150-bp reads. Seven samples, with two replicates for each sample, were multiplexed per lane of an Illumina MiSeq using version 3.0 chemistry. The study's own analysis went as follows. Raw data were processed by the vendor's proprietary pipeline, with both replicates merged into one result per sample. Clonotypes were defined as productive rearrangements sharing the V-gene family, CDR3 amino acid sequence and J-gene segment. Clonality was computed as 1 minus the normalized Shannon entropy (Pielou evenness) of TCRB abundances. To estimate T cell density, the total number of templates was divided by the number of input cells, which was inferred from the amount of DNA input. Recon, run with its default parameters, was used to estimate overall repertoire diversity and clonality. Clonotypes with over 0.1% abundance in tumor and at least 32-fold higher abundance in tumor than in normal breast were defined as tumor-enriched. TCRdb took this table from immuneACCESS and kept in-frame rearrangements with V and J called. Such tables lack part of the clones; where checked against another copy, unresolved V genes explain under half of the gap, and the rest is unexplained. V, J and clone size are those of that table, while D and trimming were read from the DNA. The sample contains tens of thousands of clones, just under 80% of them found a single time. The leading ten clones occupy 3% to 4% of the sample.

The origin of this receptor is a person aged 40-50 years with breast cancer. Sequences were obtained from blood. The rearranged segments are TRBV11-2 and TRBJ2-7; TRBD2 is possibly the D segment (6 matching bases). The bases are TGTGCCAGCAGCTTGGACTATCAGACCTACGAGCAGTACTTC. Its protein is CASSLDYQTYEQYF.